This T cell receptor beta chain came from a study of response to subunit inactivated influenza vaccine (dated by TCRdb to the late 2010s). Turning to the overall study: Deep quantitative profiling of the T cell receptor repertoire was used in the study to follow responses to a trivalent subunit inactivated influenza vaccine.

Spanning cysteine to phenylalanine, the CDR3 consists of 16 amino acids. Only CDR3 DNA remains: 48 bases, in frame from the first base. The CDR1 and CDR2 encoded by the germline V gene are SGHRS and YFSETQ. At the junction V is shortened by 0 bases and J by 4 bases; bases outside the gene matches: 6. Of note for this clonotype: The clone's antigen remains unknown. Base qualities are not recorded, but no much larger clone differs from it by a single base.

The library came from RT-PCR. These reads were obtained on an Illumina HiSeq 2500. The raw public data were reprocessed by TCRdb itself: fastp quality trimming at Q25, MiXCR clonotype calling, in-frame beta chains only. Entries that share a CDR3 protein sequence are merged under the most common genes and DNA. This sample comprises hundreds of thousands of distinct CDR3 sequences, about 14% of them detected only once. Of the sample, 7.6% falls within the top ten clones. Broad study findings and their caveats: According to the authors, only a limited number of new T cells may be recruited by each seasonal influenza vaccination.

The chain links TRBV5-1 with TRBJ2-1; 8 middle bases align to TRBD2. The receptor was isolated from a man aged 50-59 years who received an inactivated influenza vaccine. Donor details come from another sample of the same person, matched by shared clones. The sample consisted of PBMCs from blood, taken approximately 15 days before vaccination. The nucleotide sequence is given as TGCGCCAGCAGCTTGGAGTACCAGCGGGGGTACAATGAGCAGTTCTTC. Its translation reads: CASSLEYQRGYNEQFF.